This TCR beta chain originates from a study of blood T cells in healthy people across ages. This clonotype turned up a few times. V dropped 2 bases and J dropped 7; count of bases not matched to a gene: 1. There are 13 residues in the CDR3. The germline V gene has CDR1 MNHNY and CDR2 SVGAGI (reference sequence). Alongside a J-beta primer mix, a sample-barcoded 5' primer served in a second PCR lasting roughly 6 to 11 cycles. Using its own MiXCR run on the 5' RACE reads, TCRdb lists one record per CDR3 protein. The data hold about 1.1 million distinct CDR3 sequences, with more than 30% observed a single time.

The receptor's source is a man between 18 and 35 years old in good health. V and J are TRBV6-6 and TRBJ2-2, with TRBD1 matching over 7 bases. Sequenced: blood. The CDR3 reads CASSYRDSGELFF. CDR3 DNA sequence: TGTGCCAGCAGTTACCGGGACAGCGGGGAGCTGTTTTTT.